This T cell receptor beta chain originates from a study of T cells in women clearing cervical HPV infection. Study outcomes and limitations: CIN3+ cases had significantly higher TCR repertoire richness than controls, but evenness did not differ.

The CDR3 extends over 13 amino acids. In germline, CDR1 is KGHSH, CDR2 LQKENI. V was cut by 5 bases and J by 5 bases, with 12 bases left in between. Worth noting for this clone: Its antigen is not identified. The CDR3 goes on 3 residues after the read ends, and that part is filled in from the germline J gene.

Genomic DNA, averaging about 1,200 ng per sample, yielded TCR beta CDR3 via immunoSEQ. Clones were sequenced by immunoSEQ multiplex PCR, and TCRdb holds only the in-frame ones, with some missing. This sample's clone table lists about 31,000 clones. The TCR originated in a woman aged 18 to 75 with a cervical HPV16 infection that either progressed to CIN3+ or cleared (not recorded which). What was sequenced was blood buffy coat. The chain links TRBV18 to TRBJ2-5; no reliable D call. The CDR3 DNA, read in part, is TGTGCCAGCTCAACCGAATTAGTGGAGACC. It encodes CASSTELVET. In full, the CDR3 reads CASSTELVETQYF.